The T cell receptor (beta chain) under discussion was sequenced for a study of shared clonotypes between healthy human individuals. This table comes from immunoSEQ multiplex PCR, and its TCRdb copy is limited to in-frame clones, with some not included. The sample lists 150,000 to 200,000 clones; 65% to 80% were seen once. Germline trimming cut 3 bases from V and 5 bases from J; bases unmatched to any gene: 2. Per germline, CDR1 SGHTA and CDR2 FQGNSA. CDR3 length: 13 residues. Input material: memory CD4+ T cells sorted from blood. Subset denoted: CD45RA-negative fraction. The gene calls are TRBV7-2 and TRBJ2-3; 7 nucleotides line up with TRBD1. The source is a man aged 25-45 years in good health. CDR3 residues: CASSFRQGDTQYF. In DNA form, the CDR3 reads TGTGCCAGCAGCTTCCGACAGGGAGATACGCAGTATTTT.